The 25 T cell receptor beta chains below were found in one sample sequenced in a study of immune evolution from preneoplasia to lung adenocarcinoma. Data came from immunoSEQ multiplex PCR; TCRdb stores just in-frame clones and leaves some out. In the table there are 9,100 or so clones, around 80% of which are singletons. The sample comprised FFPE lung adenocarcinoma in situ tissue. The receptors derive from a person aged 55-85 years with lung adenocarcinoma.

In nucleotides, the CDR3 is TGTGCCAGCAGCGTAGAGGACGGCCCTAATGAAAAACTGTTTTTT. Protein: CASSVEDGPNEKLFF. The chain combines TRBV9 with TRBJ1-4; D not certain. The CDR3 extends over 15 amino acids. CDR1 and CDR2 (germline): SGDLS, YYNGEE. Trimming left V 0 bases short and J 3 bases short, with 9 bases between.

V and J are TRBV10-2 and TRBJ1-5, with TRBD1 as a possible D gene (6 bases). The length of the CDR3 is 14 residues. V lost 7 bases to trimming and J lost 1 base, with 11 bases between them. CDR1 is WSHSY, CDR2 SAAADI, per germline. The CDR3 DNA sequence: TGCGCCAGCAAAGGGGGTGGGAGCAATCAGCCCCAGCATTTT. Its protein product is CASKGGGSNQPQHF.

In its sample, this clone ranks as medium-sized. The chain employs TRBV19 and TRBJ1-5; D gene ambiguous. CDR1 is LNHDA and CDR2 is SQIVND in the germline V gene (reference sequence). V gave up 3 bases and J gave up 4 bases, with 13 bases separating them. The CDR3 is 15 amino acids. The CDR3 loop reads CASSIRDRQNQPQHF. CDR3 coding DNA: TGTGCCAGTAGTATCCGAGATCGGCAAAATCAGCCCCAGCATTTT.

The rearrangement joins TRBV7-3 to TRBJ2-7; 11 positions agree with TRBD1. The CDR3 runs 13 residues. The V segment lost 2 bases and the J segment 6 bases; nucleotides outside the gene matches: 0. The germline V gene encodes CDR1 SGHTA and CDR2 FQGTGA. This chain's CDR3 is CASSLGTGGEQYF. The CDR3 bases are TGTGCCAGCAGCTTAGGGACAGGGGGCGAGCAGTACTTC.

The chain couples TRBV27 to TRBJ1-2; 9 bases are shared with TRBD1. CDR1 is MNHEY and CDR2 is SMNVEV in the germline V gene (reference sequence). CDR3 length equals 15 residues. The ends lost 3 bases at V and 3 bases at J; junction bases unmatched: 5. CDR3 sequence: CASSLNGQGYYGYTF. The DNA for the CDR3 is TGTGCCAGCAGTTTGAACGGACAGGGGTACTATGGCTACACCTTC.

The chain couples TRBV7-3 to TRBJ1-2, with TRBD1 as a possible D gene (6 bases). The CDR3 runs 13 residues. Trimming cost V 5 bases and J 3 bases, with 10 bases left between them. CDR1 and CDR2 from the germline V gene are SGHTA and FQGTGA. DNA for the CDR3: TGTGCCAGCAGCCCAACAGGGTACTATGGCTACACCTTC. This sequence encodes CASSPTGYYGYTF.

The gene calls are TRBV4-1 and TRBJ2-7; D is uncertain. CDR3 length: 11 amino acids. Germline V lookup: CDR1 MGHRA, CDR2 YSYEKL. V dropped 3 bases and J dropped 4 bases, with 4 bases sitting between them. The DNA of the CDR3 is TGCGCCAGCAGCCATCCGTACGAGCAGTACTTC. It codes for CASSHPYEQYF.

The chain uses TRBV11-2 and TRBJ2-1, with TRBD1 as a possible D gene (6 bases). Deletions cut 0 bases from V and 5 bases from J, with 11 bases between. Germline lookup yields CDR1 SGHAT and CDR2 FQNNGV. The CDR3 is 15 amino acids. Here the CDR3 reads CASSLDRGGHNEQFF. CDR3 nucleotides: TGTGCCAGCAGCTTAGACAGGGGTGGACACAATGAGCAGTTCTTC. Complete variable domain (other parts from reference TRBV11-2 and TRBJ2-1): EAGVAQSPRYKIIEKRQSVAFWCNPISGHATLYWYQQILGQGPKLLIQFQNNGVVDDSQLPKDRFSAERLKGVDSTLKIQPAKLEDSAVYLCASSLDRGGHNEQFFGPGTRLTVL.

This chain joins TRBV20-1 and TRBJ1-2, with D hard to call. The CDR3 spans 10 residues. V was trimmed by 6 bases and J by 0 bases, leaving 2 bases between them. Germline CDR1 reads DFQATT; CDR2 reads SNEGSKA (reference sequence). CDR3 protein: CSAPNYGYTF. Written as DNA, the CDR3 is TGCAGTGCCCCTAACTATGGCTACACCTTC.

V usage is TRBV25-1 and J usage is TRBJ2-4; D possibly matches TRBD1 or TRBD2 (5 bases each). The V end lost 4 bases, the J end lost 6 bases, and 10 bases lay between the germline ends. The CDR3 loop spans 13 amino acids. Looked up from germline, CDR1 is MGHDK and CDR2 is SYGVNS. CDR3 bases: TGTGCCAGCAGTGGGGGCAGCGGAAACATTCAGTACTTC. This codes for CASSGGSGNIQYF.

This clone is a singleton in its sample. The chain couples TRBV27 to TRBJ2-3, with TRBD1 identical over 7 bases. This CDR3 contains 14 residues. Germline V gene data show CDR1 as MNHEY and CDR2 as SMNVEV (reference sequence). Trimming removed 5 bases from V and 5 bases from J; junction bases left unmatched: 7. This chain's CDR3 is CASSDRVGLDTQYF. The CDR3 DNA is TGTGCCAGCAGTGACAGGGTTGGATTAGATACGCAGTATTTT.

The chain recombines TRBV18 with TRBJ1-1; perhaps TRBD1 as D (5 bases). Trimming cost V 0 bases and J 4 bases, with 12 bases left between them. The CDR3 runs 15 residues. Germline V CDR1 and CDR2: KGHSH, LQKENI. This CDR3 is CASSPPSRQSTEAFF. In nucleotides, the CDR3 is TGTGCCAGCTCACCACCCTCCCGACAGAGCACTGAAGCTTTCTTT.

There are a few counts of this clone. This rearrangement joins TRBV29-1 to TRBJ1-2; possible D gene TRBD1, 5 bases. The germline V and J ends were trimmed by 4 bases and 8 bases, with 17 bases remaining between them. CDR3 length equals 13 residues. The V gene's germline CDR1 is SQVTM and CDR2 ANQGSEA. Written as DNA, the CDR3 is TGCAGCGTTGCCGACAGTAAAAGGATAGGCTACACCTTC. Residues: CSVADSKRIGYTF.

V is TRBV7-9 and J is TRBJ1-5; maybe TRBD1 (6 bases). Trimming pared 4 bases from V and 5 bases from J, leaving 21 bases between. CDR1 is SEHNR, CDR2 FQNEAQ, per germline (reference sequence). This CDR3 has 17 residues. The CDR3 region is CASSSQPAAGVDQPQHF. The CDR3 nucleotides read TGTGCCAGCAGCTCACAGCCCGCGGCAGGGGTCGATCAGCCCCAGCATTTT. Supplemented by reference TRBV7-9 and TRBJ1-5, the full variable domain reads DTGVSQNPRHKITKRGQNVTFRCDPISEHNRLYWYRQTLGQGPEFLTYFQNEAQLEKSRLLSDRFSAERPKGSFSTLEIQRTEQGDSAMYLCASSSQPAAGVDQPQHFGDGTRLSIL.

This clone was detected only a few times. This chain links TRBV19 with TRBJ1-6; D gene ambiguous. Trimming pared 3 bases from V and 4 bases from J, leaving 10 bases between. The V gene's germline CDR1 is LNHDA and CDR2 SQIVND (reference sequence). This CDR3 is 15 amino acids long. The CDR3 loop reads CASSILGRYNSPLHF. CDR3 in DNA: TGTGCCAGTAGTATCCTCGGACGGTATAATTCACCCCTCCACTTT.

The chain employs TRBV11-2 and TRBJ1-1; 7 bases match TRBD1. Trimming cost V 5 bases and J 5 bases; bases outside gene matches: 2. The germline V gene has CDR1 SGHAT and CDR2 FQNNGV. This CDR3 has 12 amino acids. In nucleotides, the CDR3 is TGTGCCAGCAGCCAGGGGGGAACTGAAGCTTTCTTT. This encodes CASSQGGTEAFF.

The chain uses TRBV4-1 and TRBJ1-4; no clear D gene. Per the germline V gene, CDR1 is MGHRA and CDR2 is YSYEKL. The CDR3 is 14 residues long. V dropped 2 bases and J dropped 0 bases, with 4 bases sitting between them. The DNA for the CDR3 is TGCGCCAGCAGCCAACGGACAACTAATGAAAAACTGTTTTTT. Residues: CASSQRTTNEKLFF.

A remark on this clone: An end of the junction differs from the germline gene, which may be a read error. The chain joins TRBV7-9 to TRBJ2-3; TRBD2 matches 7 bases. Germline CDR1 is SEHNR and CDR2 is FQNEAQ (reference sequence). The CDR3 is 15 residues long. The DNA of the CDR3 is TGCGCCAGCAGCCCCTCAGCGGGGAGCACAGATACGCAGTATTTT. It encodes CASSPSAGSTDTQYF. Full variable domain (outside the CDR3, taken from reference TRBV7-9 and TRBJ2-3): DTGVSQNPRHKITKRGQNVTFRCDPISEHNRLYWYRQTLGQGPEFLTYFQNEAQLEKSRLLSDRFSAERPKGSFSTLEIQRTEQGDSAMYLCASSPSAGSTDTQYFGPGTRLTVL.

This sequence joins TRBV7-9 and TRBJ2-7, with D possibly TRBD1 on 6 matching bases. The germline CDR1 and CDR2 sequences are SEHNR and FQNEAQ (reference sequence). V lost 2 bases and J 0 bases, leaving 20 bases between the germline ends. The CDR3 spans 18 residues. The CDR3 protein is CASSLNRTAGPSSYEQYF. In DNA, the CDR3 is TGTGCCAGCAGCTTAAACCGGACAGCCGGACCGAGCTCCTACGAGCAGTACTTC.

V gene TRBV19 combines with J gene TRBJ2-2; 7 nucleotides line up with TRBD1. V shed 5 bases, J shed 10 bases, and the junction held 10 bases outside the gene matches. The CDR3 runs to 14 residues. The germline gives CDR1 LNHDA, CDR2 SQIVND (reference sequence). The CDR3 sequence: CASSLVGTEEELFF. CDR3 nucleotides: TGTGCCAGTAGTCTCGTCGGGACAGAGGAGGAGCTGTTTTTT.

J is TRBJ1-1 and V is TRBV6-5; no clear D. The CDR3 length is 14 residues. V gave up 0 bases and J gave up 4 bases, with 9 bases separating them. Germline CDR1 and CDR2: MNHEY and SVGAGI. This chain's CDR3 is CASSYSRFSTEAFF. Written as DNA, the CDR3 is TGTGCCAGCAGTTACTCTAGGTTCAGCACTGAAGCTTTCTTT.

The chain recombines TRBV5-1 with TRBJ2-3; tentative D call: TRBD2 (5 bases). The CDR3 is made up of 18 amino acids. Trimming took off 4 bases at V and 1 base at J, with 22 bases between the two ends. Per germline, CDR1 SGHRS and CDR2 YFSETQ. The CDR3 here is CASSRGLRVRGRTDTQYF. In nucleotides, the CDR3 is TGCGCCAGCAGCAGAGGACTCCGGGTAAGAGGCCGCACAGATACGCAGTATTTT.

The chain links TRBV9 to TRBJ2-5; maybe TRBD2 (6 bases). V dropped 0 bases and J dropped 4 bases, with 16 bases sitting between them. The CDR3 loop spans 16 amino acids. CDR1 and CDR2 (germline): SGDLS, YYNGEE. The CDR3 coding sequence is TGTGCCAGCAGCGTAGGGAGGGCAGGGTGGGGAGAGACCCAGTACTTC. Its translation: CASSVGRAGWGETQYF.

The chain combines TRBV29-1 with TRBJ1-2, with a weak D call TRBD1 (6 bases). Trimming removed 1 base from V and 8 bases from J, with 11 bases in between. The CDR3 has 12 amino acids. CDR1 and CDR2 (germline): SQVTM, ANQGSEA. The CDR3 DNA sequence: TGCAGCGTTGAAGGGGGGGGCGGAGGCTACACCTTC. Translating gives CSVEGGGGGYTF.

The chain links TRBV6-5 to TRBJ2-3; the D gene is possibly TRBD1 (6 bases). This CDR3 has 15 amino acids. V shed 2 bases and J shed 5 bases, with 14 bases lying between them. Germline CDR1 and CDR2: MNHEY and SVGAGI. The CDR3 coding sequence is TGTGCCAGCAGTTACGCTGACAGGCGGCGAGATACGCAGTATTTT. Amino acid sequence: CASSYADRRRDTQYF.